These 4 T cell receptor beta chains originate from one sample sequenced in a study of T cell changes during pregnancy in multiple sclerosis. Assay used: immunoSEQ multiplex PCR; TCRdb lists only in-frame clones, some missing. This sample has tens of thousands of clones, with approximately 90% found just once. Material: peripheral blood, obtained in the first trimester of pregnancy. These receptors were obtained from a female donor in good health, enrolled as a control in a pregnancy study.

CDR3 sequence (DNA): TGTGCCAGCAGCCCTGGACTAGCGGGAGTATCAGATACGCAGTATTTT. Translated, it gives CASSPGLAGVSDTQYF. V is TRBV7-8 and J is TRBJ2-3; 13 nucleotides agree with TRBD2. J was trimmed by 4 bases and V by 5 bases; bases with no gene match: 6. The CDR3 extends over 16 amino acids. Germline assignment: CDR1 SGHVS and CDR2 FQNEAQ.

This chain links TRBV5-4 with TRBJ1-2; the D gene is possibly TRBD1 (5 bases). CDR1 and CDR2 (germline): SGHNT, YYREEE (reference sequence). Trimming shortened V by 1 base and J by 5 bases, and 6 bases separated the two germline ends. The CDR3 is made up of 12 amino acids. The CDR3 nucleotides are TGTGCCAGCAGCTTGACAGGTTATGGCTACACCTTC. Translating it yields CASSLTGYGYTF. Supplemented by reference TRBV5-4 and TRBJ1-2, the full variable domain reads ETGVTQSPTHLIKTRGQQVTLRCSSQSGHNTVSWYQQALGQGPQFIFQYYREEENGRGNFPPRFSGLQFPNYSSELNVNALELDDSALYLCASSLTGYGYTFGSGTRLTVV.

The V and J genes are TRBV29-1 and TRBJ1-1; 11 bases match TRBD1. CDR3 length: 13 residues. Germline lookup yields CDR1 SQVTM and CDR2 ANQGSEA. J lost 3 bases, V lost 7 bases, and 4 bases had no gene match. In DNA, the CDR3 is TGCAGCGGTGCGGGACAGGGGGACACTGAAGCTTTCTTT. It yields the protein CSGAGQGDTEAFF. Full variable domain (missing parts from reference TRBV29-1 and TRBJ1-1): SAVISQKPSRDICQRGTSLTIQCQVDSQVTMMFWYRQQPGQSLTLIATANQGSEATYESGFVIDKFPISRPNLTFSTLTVSNMSPEDSSIYLCSGAGQGDTEAFFGQGTRLTVV.

The CDR3 sequence is CASSYEGDEQYF. DNA of the CDR3: TGTGCCAGCAGTTATGAGGGAGACGAGCAGTACTTC. The J gene is TRBJ2-7, the V gene TRBV28, with a possible D match to TRBD2 (5 bases). Between the trimmed V and J ends, which lost 4 bases and 5 bases, there was a span of 9 bases. This CDR3 region has 12 residues. The V gene's germline CDR1 is MDHEN and CDR2 SYDVKM.